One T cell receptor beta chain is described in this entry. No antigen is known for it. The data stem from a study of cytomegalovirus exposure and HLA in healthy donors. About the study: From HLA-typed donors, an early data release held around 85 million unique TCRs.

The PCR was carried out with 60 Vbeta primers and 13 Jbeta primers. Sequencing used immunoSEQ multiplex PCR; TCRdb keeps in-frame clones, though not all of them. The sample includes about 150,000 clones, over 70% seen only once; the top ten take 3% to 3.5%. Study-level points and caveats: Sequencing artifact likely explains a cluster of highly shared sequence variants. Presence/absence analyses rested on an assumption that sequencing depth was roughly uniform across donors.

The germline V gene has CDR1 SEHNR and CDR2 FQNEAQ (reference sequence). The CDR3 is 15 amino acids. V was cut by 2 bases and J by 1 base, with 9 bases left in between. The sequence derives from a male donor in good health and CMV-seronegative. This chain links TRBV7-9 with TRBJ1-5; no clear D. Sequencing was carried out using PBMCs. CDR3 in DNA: TGTGCCAGCAGCTTAACGGGTAGCAGCAATCAGCCCCAGCATTTT. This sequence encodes CASSLTGSSNQPQHF.